The present T cell receptor beta chain was sequenced within a study of shared clonotypes between healthy human individuals. Assay used: immunoSEQ multiplex PCR; TCRdb lists only in-frame clones, some missing. The sample consists of around 720,000 clones, roughly 72% of them appearing once. This receptor was obtained from a woman in her thirties in good health. The sequenced material came from memory CD4+ T cells sorted from blood. This sample's subset: CD45RA-negative fraction.

CDR3 sequence: CASSRTSVAGELFF. The CDR3 DNA sequence: TGTGCCAGCAGTCGGACTAGCGTTGCCGGGGAGCTGTTTTTT. This sequence joins TRBV2 and TRBJ2-2; 9 nucleotides match TRBD2. The CDR3 spans 14 residues. Germline V lookup: CDR1 SNHLY, CDR2 FYNNEI. Trimming took 5 bases from V and 6 from J; bases not matched to a gene: 4. The full variable domain, its missing parts supplied by reference TRBV2 and TRBJ2-2, is EPEVTQTPSHQVTQMGQEVILRCVPISNHLYFYWYRQILGQKVEFLVSFYNNEISEKSEIFDDQFSVERPDGSNFTLKIRSTKLEDSAMYFCASSRTSVAGELFFGEGSRLTVL.